The clone carrying this TCR beta chain was picked up one time. This sample was taken from a study of blood T cell repertoires in COVID-19. Study details: In each case, the material was cDNA or gDNA derived from T cells, B-cell-depleted T cells, or PBMCs.

Germline V gives CDR1 LNHNV, CDR2 YYDKDF (reference sequence). J lost 6 bases, V lost 2 bases, and 9 bases had no gene match. The CDR3 spans 16 residues. Original handling: Counts of nucleated cells, estimated from reference gene primer amplification, were obtained. Sequencing was performed with immunoSEQ multiplex PCR; in TCRdb, only in-frame clones are kept and a portion is missing. V, J and clone size derive from that table, while D and trimming were established from the DNA sequence. This sample yields under 400,000 clones, of which 90% are seen a single time; 6.5% belongs to the top ten. Sequencing used peripheral blood. The chain combines TRBV15 with TRBJ2-3, with TRBD1 identical over 9 bases. This clonotype originated in a man between 18 and 29 years old with active or convalescent COVID-19. The CDR3 DNA reads TGTGCCACCAGCAGAAACAGGGTTGGGACAGGGGATACGCAGTATTTT. Amino acids: CATSRNRVGTGDTQYF.